These 23 T cell receptor beta chains came from one sample sequenced in a study of metastatic and nonmetastatic thyroid tumors. TCRdb ran MiXCR on the PCR reads. The table records some 16,000 clones, approximately 15% of them present only once. Not a single patient had been given any form of treatment at any point before undergoing thyroid surgery. Sequencing was carried out using blood. The source of these receptors is a female donor with papillary thyroid cancer or a benign thyroid nodule (not recorded which). Some clones in this sample may be carry-over from other donors' samples.

This clone was picked up many times. This chain joins TRBV9 and TRBJ1-1; D is perhaps TRBD1 (5 bases). This CDR3 has 15 residues. V lost 3 bases and J lost 1, with 13 bases in between. In germline, CDR1 is SGDLS, CDR2 YYNGEE. The CDR3 protein is CASSAEGRRNTEAFF. For the CDR3, the DNA is TGTGCCAGCAGCGCTGAGGGGAGGCGGAACACTGAAGCTTTCTTT.

This clone was recorded many times. The CDR3 loop reads CAYMGQPNTEAFF. As DNA, the CDR3 is TGTGCCTACATGGGACAGCCGAACACTGAAGCTTTCTTT. The chain employs TRBV30 and TRBJ1-1; 7 nucleotides line up with TRBD1. This CDR3 is 13 amino acids long. Germline assignment: CDR1 GTSNPN and CDR2 SVGIG (reference sequence). V shed 7 bases and J 1 base; nucleotides not matched to a gene: 6.

The V and J genes are TRBV11-2 and TRBJ1-2, with TRBD1 as a possible D gene (6 bases). V shed 1 base and J shed 5 bases, with 14 bases lying between them. This CDR3 contains 15 residues. Germline-derived CDR1 and CDR2 are SGHAT and FQNNGV. This CDR3 reads CASSLVLDSTYGYTF. DNA for the CDR3: TGTGCCAGCAGCTTAGTGTTGGACAGCACATATGGCTACACCTTC.

This clone has a count of ten or more. The rearrangement uses TRBV19 and TRBJ1-3; 8 bases line up with TRBD1. CDR1 LNHDA and CDR2 SQIVND come from the germline V gene (reference sequence). CDR3 length equals 17 residues. Trimming cost V 3 bases and J 4 bases; bases outside gene matches: 11. The CDR3 DNA reads TGTGCCAGTAGTATCTGGGCGGACAGGGAAGGCGGAAACACCATATATTTT. Translating it yields CASSIWADREGGNTIYF.

This clone was observed at least ten times. This chain connects TRBV7-2 to TRBJ2-3; 7 bases align to TRBD2. This CDR3 region has 18 residues. After removal of 4 bases from V and 0 bases from J, the junction contained 13 bases not matched to a gene. From germline, CDR1 is SGHTA and CDR2 FQGNSA. The CDR3 DNA sequence: TGTGCCAGCAGCTCCCGGTCGGGGGGACGAGCTAGCACAGATACGCAGTATTTT. As protein: CASSSRSGGRASTDTQYF.

In its sample, this clone was seen many times. The genes are TRBV2 and TRBJ1-4; no clear D. Trimming took 2 bases from V and 4 from J, leaving 8 bases between them. The germline CDR1 and CDR2 sequences are SNHLY and FYNNEI. The CDR3 totals 14 residues. DNA for the CDR3: TGTGCCAGCAGTGAAATTTTGGTTAATGAAAAACTGTTTTTT. The encoded protein is CASSEILVNEKLFF.

This clone was observed at least ten times. The chain uses TRBV7-9 and TRBJ2-1, with D unclear. This CDR3 is built from 14 residues. Trimming shortened V by 4 bases and J by 0 bases, and 7 bases separated the two germline ends. In germline, CDR1 is SEHNR, CDR2 FQNEAQ (reference sequence). The CDR3 protein is CASSSTSSYNEQFF. The CDR3 DNA reads TGTGCCAGCAGCTCAACGAGCTCCTACAATGAGCAGTTCTTC. The full variable domain, completed using reference TRBV7-9 and TRBJ2-1, is DTGVSQNPRHKITKRGQNVTFRCDPISEHNRLYWYRQTLGQGPEFLTYFQNEAQLEKSRLLSDRFSAERPKGSFSTLEIQRTEQGDSAMYLCASSSTSSYNEQFFGPGTRLTVL.

This clone has ten or more counts. The chain recombines TRBV3-1 with TRBJ2-2, with 11 bases aligning to TRBD1. V lost 4 bases and J lost 4; bases outside the gene matches: 8. The germline V gene encodes CDR1 LGHDT and CDR2 YNNKEL (reference sequence). There are 17 residues in the CDR3. CDR3 protein: CASSPRGTGGFTGELFF. CDR3 DNA: TGTGCCAGCAGCCCCCGAGGGACAGGGGGGTTCACCGGGGAGCTGTTTTTT. Combining the CDR3 with reference TRBV3-1 and TRBJ2-2 gives the whole variable domain DTAVSQTPKYLVTQMGNDKSIKCEQNLGHDTMYWYKQDSKKFLKIMFSYNNKELIINETVPNRFSPKSPDKAHLNLHINSLELGDSAVYFCASSPRGTGGFTGELFFGEGSRLTVL.

On this clone: An end of the junction does not agree with germline; a read error may underlie this. The J gene is TRBJ2-3, the V gene TRBV6-2 or TRBV6-3; 11 bases align to TRBD1. CDR3 size: 15 residues. Germline values: CDR1 MNHEY, CDR2 SVGEGT. The chain's CDR3 is CASISGQGATDTLYF. CDR3 coding DNA: TGTGCCAGCATCTCAGGACAGGGGGCAACCGATACGCTGTATTTT.

This clone showed up many times. The rearrangement links TRBV20-1 to TRBJ1-4, with D hard to call. Trimming took 0 bases from V and 10 from J, leaving 18 bases between them. The CDR3 is made up of 15 amino acids. Germline CDR1 reads DFQATT; CDR2 reads SNEGSKA (reference sequence). The CDR3, as DNA: TGCAGTGCTAGAGATCGGATTGCCCCTGGACGAAAACTGTTTTTT. Protein product: CSARDRIAPGRKLFF.

By sample fraction, this clone is medium-sized (0.01 to 0.1%). The rearrangement uses TRBV7-2 and TRBJ2-7; D may be TRBD1 or TRBD2 (7 bases each). The CDR3 is made up of 15 amino acids. The germline V gene has CDR1 SGHTA and CDR2 FQGNSA. Trimming shortened V by 4 bases and J by 6 bases, and 19 bases separated the two germline ends. The CDR3 nucleotides are TGTGCCAGCAGCTCAAGACAGGGAGGGTTGTCCGAGCAGTACTTC. Translating gives CASSSRQGGLSEQYF.

The rearrangement uses TRBV5-4 and TRBJ2-6; D ambiguous. In germline, CDR1 is SGHNT, CDR2 YYREEE (reference sequence). V lost 0 bases to trimming and J lost 0 bases, with 7 bases between them. The length of the CDR3 is 16 residues. The CDR3 protein is CASSLAPSSGANVLTF. The CDR3 coding sequence is TGTGCCAGCAGCTTGGCGCCTAGCTCTGGGGCCAACGTCCTGACTTTC. Combining the CDR3 with reference TRBV5-4 and TRBJ2-6 gives the whole variable domain ETGVTQSPTHLIKTRGQQVTLRCSSQSGHNTVSWYQQALGQGPQFIFQYYREEENGRGNFPPRFSGLQFPNYSSELNVNALELDDSALYLCASSLAPSSGANVLTFGAGSRLTVL.

V is TRBV7-3 and J is TRBJ2-3, with 9 nucleotides matching TRBD2. Germline-derived CDR1 and CDR2 are SGHTA and FQGTGA. This CDR3 region has 20 residues. Germline trimming cut 1 base from V and 1 base from J; bases unmatched to any gene: 15. This CDR3 reads CASSLKGPSGASRGTDTQYF. CDR3 sequence (DNA): TGTGCCAGCAGCTTAAAAGGTCCTAGCGGGGCCTCCCGGGGCACAGATACGCAGTATTTT. Supplemented by reference TRBV7-3 and TRBJ2-3, the full variable domain reads GAGVSQTPSNKVTEKGKYVELRCDPISGHTALYWYRQSLGQGPEFLIYFQGTGAADDSGLPNDRFFAVRPEGSVSTLKIQRTERGDSAVYLCASSLKGPSGASRGTDTQYFGPGTRLTVL.

With respect to this clone: Being one base from a much bigger clone, this may be a read error. This rearrangement joins TRBV7-6 to TRBJ2-7, with 7 bases fitting TRBD1. This CDR3 is built from 14 residues. After removal of 4 bases from V and 6 bases from J, the junction contained 9 bases not matched to a gene. Germline V gene lookup returns CDR1 SGHVS and CDR2 FNYEAQ. CDR3 sequence: CASSWTGQCGEQYF. As DNA, the CDR3 is TGTGCCAGCAGCTGGACAGGACAGTGCGGCGAGCAGTACTTC. Together with reference TRBV7-6 and TRBJ2-7, the CDR3 gives the full variable domain: GAGVSQSPRYKVTKRGQDVALRCDPISGHVSLYWYRQALGQGPEFLTYFNYEAQQDKSGLPNDRFSAERPEGSISTLTIQRTEQRDSAMYRCASSWTGQCGEQYFGPGTRLTVT.

This clone is medium-sized. The chain uses TRBV24-1 and TRBJ2-2, with TRBD1 matching 10 bases. From germline, CDR1 is KGHDR and CDR2 SFDVKD. Losses at the gene ends were 3 bases for V and 6 bases for J; bases not matched to a gene: 6. The CDR3 is 16 amino acids. Written as DNA, the CDR3 is TGTGCCACCAGTGATCCCACCGGGACAGGGGCCGGGGAGCTGTTTTTT. This gives the protein CATSDPTGTGAGELFF.

This clone ranks as medium-sized (0.01 to 0.1%). The genes are TRBV6-2 or TRBV6-3 and TRBJ1-1; possible D gene TRBD1, 5 bases. The CDR3 contains 12 residues. Trimming pared 5 bases from V and 3 bases from J, leaving 7 bases between. In germline, CDR1 is MNHEY, CDR2 SVGEGT. The CDR3 sequence: CASSGGYTEAFF. DNA of the CDR3: TGTGCCAGCAGTGGGGGGTACACTGAAGCTTTCTTT.

This clone has a count of ten or more. The chain combines TRBV5-6 with TRBJ1-4, with 11 bases that match TRBD1. In germline, CDR1 is SGHDT, CDR2 YYEEEE. The CDR3 consists of 19 residues. The trim removed 0 bases at V and 2 bases at J, leaving 9 bases unmatched. The CDR3 reads CASSLAWDRGVVTNEKLFF. As DNA, the CDR3 is TGTGCCAGCAGCTTGGCCTGGGACAGGGGGGTAGTCACTAATGAAAAACTGTTTTTT.

Many counts were recorded for this clone. The chain couples TRBV5-6 to TRBJ2-7; the D is unclear. The V end lost 3 bases, the J end lost 4 bases, and 20 bases lay between the germline ends. Per the germline V gene, CDR1 is SGHDT and CDR2 is YYEEEE. The CDR3 is 16 amino acids. CDR3 region: CASSSQLGYLRYEQYF. CDR3 DNA sequence: TGTGCCAGCAGCTCACAACTGGGTTATCTTAGGTACGAGCAGTACTTC.

Many counts were recorded for this clone. The chain uses TRBV7-9 and TRBJ2-1, with a possible D match to TRBD2 (6 bases). V gave up 2 bases and J gave up 9 bases, with 8 bases separating them. The CDR3 spans 12 residues. CDR1 is SEHNR and CDR2 is FQNEAQ in the germline V gene (reference sequence). The CDR3, as DNA: TGTGCCAGCAGCTTACTGGGGGGTGAGCAGTTCTTC. Translation: CASSLLGGEQFF.

This clone was counted at least ten times. The gene calls are TRBV4-1 and TRBJ2-5; D uncertain. The CDR3 consists of 14 residues. Trimming removed 0 bases at V and 5 bases at J, with 10 bases between. Germline V gene sequence: CDR1 MGHRA, CDR2 YSYEKL. Here the CDR3 reads CASSQETASETQYF. CDR3 DNA: TGCGCCAGCAGCCAAGAGACGGCCTCGGAGACCCAGTACTTC.

This clone was seen repeatedly, ten times or more. This chain connects TRBV30 to TRBJ1-3; no firm D call. The CDR3 has 15 residues. Trimming stripped 3 bases from V and 3 bases from J, with 15 bases between. Germline CDR1 GTSNPN, CDR2 SVGIG (reference sequence). CDR3 in amino acids: CAWSRREGVGNTIYF. For the CDR3, the DNA is TGTGCCTGGAGCCGCCGGGAGGGCGTTGGAAACACCATATATTTT. Combining the CDR3 with reference TRBV30 and TRBJ1-3 gives the whole variable domain SQTIHQWPATLVQPVGSPLSLECTVEGTSNPNLYWYRQAAGRGLQLLFYSVGIGQISSEVPQNLSASRPQDRQFILSSKKLLLSDSGFYLCAWSRREGVGNTIYFGEGSWLTVV.

This clone showed up just once. The chain carries TRBV20-1 and TRBJ1-2, with 9 positions matching TRBD1. The CDR3 runs to 14 residues. Germline values: CDR1 DFQATT, CDR2 SNEGSKA (reference sequence). V gave up 2 bases and J gave up 6 bases; unmatched junction bases: 7. CDR3 coding DNA: TGCAGTGCTAGACCGGGACAGGGAGTGGATGGCTACACCTTC. This encodes CSARPGQGVDGYTF.

This clone was recorded at least ten times. The rearrangement joins TRBV25-1 to TRBJ2-3; D ambiguous. The CDR3 runs to 13 residues. V was clipped by 4 bases and J by 9 bases, with 14 bases between them. Germline CDR1 MGHDK, CDR2 SYGVNS. The CDR3 loop is CASSANQGKTQYF. Here the CDR3 DNA reads TGTGCCAGCAGTGCCAACCAAGGCAAAACGCAGTATTTT.